Each of the 30 T cell receptor beta chains below was sequenced from the same sample in a study of blood T cell repertoires in COVID-19. Profiled with immunoSEQ multiplex PCR; TCRdb holds only in-frame clones, not every one. This sample has 150,000 to 190,000 clones, with around 80% found just once. The material sequenced was peripheral blood. The receptors were sampled from a man in his sixties with acute or convalescent COVID-19.

This chain links TRBV13 with TRBJ1-2; D is perhaps TRBD1 (5 bases). The germline V and J ends were trimmed by 8 bases and 8 bases, with 21 bases remaining between them. The CDR3 runs 14 residues. CDR1 PRHDT and CDR2 FYEKMQ come from the germline V gene (reference sequence). The CDR3, as DNA: TGTGCCAGCGACCGGCGCGGGGCATCAGGCGGCTACACCTTC. Translation gives CASDRRGASGGYTF.

For the CDR3, the DNA is TGTGCCAGCAGCTTGGTTGCCGGGGGGTGGACCGGGGAGCTGTTTTTT. Translation gives CASSLVAGGWTGELFF. This chain joins TRBV5-6 and TRBJ2-2; 7 bases align to TRBD2. This CDR3 is built from 16 residues. CDR1 is SGHDT and CDR2 is YYEEEE in the germline V gene. The junction had 7 bases not matched to a gene; V was cut back by 0 bases and J by 5 bases.

This rearrangement joins TRBV6-6 to TRBJ1-5; 7 bases line up with TRBD1. The CDR3 contains 14 residues. The J segment lost 5 bases and the V segment lost 2 bases, leaving 3 bases of the junction unmatched. Germline V gene lookup returns CDR1 MNHNY and CDR2 SVGAGI (reference sequence). This chain's CDR3 is CASSYVGGDQPQHF. In DNA, the CDR3 is TGTGCCAGCAGTTACGTAGGGGGCGATCAGCCCCAGCATTTT.

The V gene is TRBV11-3, the J gene TRBJ2-1; D is unresolved. The CDR3 consists of 15 residues. V was trimmed by 0 bases and J by 6 bases, leaving 12 bases between them. Germline values: CDR1 SGHNT, CDR2 YENEEA. CDR3 protein: CASSLDFSATNEQFF. The CDR3 DNA reads as TGTGCCAGCAGCTTAGATTTCAGCGCGACCAATGAGCAGTTCTTC.

The chain joins TRBV18 to TRBJ2-1; TRBD2 matches 11 bases. CDR1 KGHSH and CDR2 LQKENI come from the germline V gene. The CDR3 has 16 amino acids. The V and J ends lost 6 bases and 2 bases, in that order; junction bases with no gene match: 6. The CDR3 DNA reads TGTGCCAGCTCTCGTTATAGCGGGGGGGCCTACAATGAGCAGTTCTTC. The encoded protein is CASSRYSGGAYNEQFF.

CDR3 in DNA: TGCGCCAGCAGCCCTTCTCCCCATCAGAACCAAGAGACCCAGTACTTC. Its translation: CASSPSPHQNQETQYF. The chain couples TRBV4-1 to TRBJ2-5; D unresolved. The germline CDR1 and CDR2 sequences are MGHRA and YSYEKL. V dropped 4 bases and J dropped 0 bases, with 15 bases sitting between them. This CDR3 contains 16 residues.

The chain employs TRBV15 and TRBJ1-1; D is perhaps TRBD1 (6 bases). The length of the CDR3 is 14 residues. V was shortened by 5 bases and J by 1 base, with 11 bases between the two germline ends. Germline V CDR1 and CDR2: LNHNV, YYDKDF (reference sequence). The CDR3 reads CATSSSDRNTEAFF. The CDR3 region has the DNA TGTGCCACCAGCTCCTCGGACAGGAACACTGAAGCTTTCTTT. Filled out from reference TRBV15 and TRBJ1-1, the complete variable domain reads DAMVIQNPRYQVTQFGKPVTLSCSQTLNHNVMYWYQQKSSQAPKLLFHYYDKDFNNEADTPDNFQSRRPNTSFCFLDIRSPGLGDTAMYLCATSSSDRNTEAFFGQGTRLTVV.

J is TRBJ2-7 and V is TRBV18; 12 positions agree with TRBD2. Germline CDR1 is KGHSH and CDR2 is LQKENI. The CDR3 consists of 16 residues. The trim removed 0 bases at V and 4 bases at J, leaving 4 bases unmatched. The CDR3 sequence is CASSPPGTSGLYEQYF. The CDR3, as DNA: TGTGCCAGCTCACCACCGGGGACTAGCGGGTTATACGAGCAGTACTTC.

The gene calls are TRBV7-8 and TRBJ2-7; a weak D match, TRBD1 (6 bases). This CDR3 is 13 amino acids long. From germline, CDR1 is SGHVS and CDR2 FQNEAQ. The ends were cut back, 5 bases at V and 3 bases at J, with 11 bases in the middle. The CDR3 nucleotides are TGTGCCAGCAGCCCAACAGGGCTCTACGAGCAGTACTTC. It specifies CASSPTGLYEQYF.

DNA of the CDR3: TGTGCCAGTAGTCCCCGGAGGGGCGGGGGGGCCCTGGACATTCAGTACTTC. Protein product: CASSPRRGGGALDIQYF. The genes are TRBV19 and TRBJ2-4; 9 positions match TRBD2. From germline, CDR1 is LNHDA and CDR2 SQIVND (reference sequence). Trimming took 5 bases from V and 8 from J; bases not matched to a gene: 16. The CDR3 runs to 17 residues.

This sequence joins TRBV12-3 or TRBV12-4 and TRBJ1-1, with D unclear. This CDR3 has 13 amino acids. V was clipped by 3 bases and J by 1 base, with 6 bases between them. The CDR3 loop is CASSFAGNTEAFF. The CDR3 DNA follows: TGTGCCAGCAGTTTCGCGGGGAACACTGAAGCTTTCTTT.

This clone was observed once. The chain employs TRBV3-1 (or the pseudogene TRBV3-2) and TRBJ1-1; D not certain. Germline assignment: CDR1 LGHDT and CDR2 YNNKEL (reference sequence). V gave up 1 base and J gave up 10 bases, with 13 bases separating them. The CDR3 is 13 amino acids. For the CDR3, the DNA is TGTGCCAGCAGCCAAGGAGGCCTCGGTGGAGCTTTCTTT. Translation: CASSQGGLGGAFF.

The rearrangement uses TRBV7-6 and TRBJ1-1; TRBD1 agrees at 8 bases. CDR1 is SGHVS, CDR2 FNYEAQ, per germline. This CDR3 has 15 amino acids. The V and J ends lost 5 bases and 4 bases, in that order; junction bases with no gene match: 9. The CDR3 DNA is TGTGCCAGCAGCCCCACAGGGGGTCGGAGCACTGAAGCTTTCTTT. Translated: CASSPTGGRSTEAFF.

This chain links TRBV5-1 with TRBJ2-1; weak D call: TRBD2 (6 bases). Germline CDR1 SGHRS, CDR2 YFSETQ. Trimming pared 6 bases from V and 0 bases from J, leaving 10 bases between. The CDR3 is made up of 14 amino acids. CDR3 in amino acids: CASKEGLSYNEQFF. The CDR3 DNA reads as TGCGCCAGCAAGGAGGGCCTCTCCTACAATGAGCAGTTCTTC.

The V and J genes are TRBV3-1 (or the pseudogene TRBV3-2) and TRBJ2-5; 10 bases fit TRBD2. The CDR3 has 15 residues. J gave up 2 bases and V 5 bases, and 5 bases lay outside the gene matches. Germline CDR1 reads LGHDT; CDR2 reads YNNKEL (reference sequence). As DNA, the CDR3 is TGTGCCAGCAGCTTCCAGCGGGGGGGTCAAGAGACCCAGTACTTC. Residues: CASSFQRGGQETQYF.

The V call is TRBV15, the J call TRBJ2-3; TRBD2 matches at 7 bases. CDR3 length equals 16 residues. Germline V CDR1 and CDR2: LNHNV, YYDKDF (reference sequence). J gave up 0 bases and V 1 base, and 4 bases lay outside the gene matches. This chain's CDR3 is CATSRGGAGSTDTQYF. In DNA form, the CDR3 reads TGTGCCACCAGCAGAGGTGGAGCGGGAAGCACAGATACGCAGTATTTT.

The chain couples TRBV21-1 to TRBJ2-1; the table gives TRBD2 as D, unverified against the DNA. TRBV21-1 has pseudogene status. CDR3 size: 21 residues. CDR3 sequence: CASSKSRISHRKRGGRVEQFF. The CDR3 bases are TGTGCCAGCAGCAAATCCCGAATATCCCACCGGAAGCGGGGGGGCCGAGTTGAGCAGTTCTTC.

The chain recombines TRBV28 with TRBJ2-7; D is perhaps TRBD1 (6 bases). Between the trimmed V and J ends, which lost 11 bases and 2 bases, there was a span of 13 bases. Germline-derived CDR1 and CDR2 are MDHEN and SYDVKM. The CDR3 totals 12 residues. The CDR3 nucleotides are TGTGCCGCCCAGGGGATGGCCTACGAGCAGTACTTC. Translating it yields CAAQGMAYEQYF.

The rearrangement joins TRBV6-1 to TRBJ2-5; the match to TRBD2 covers 7 bases. The CDR3 runs to 15 residues. J gave up 4 bases and V 5 bases, and 10 bases lay outside the gene matches. Looked up from germline, CDR1 is MNHNS and CDR2 is SASEGT. Here the CDR3 reads CASSPSGGRGETQYF. The CDR3 coding sequence is TGTGCCAGCAGTCCCTCGGGCGGGAGAGGAGAGACCCAGTACTTC.

The V gene is TRBV10-3, the J gene TRBJ2-7; 8 nucleotides match TRBD1. Trimming took 0 bases from V and 4 from J; bases not matched to a gene: 5. Germline V gives CDR1 ENHRY, CDR2 SYGVKD. The CDR3 has 15 amino acids. The CDR3 DNA reads TGTGCCATCAGTGAGTCGAGGGGACAGGTATACGAGCAGTACTTC. Residues: CAISESRGQVYEQYF.

The chain is built from TRBV6-2 or TRBV6-3 and TRBJ1-5; the D is unclear. CDR1 and CDR2 (germline): MNHEY, SVGEGT. The CDR3 covers 13 residues. Trimming took 6 bases from V and 6 from J, leaving 12 bases between them. As DNA, the CDR3 is TGTGCCAGCAGCCCGAGTACTGTTCAGCCCCAGCATTTT. Protein: CASSPSTVQPQHF.

The chain joins TRBV18 to TRBJ2-3; TRBD2 agrees at 8 bases. With 0 bases clipped from V and 0 bases from J, the junction kept 5 bases outside the gene matches. Germline V gene lookup returns CDR1 KGHSH and CDR2 LQKENI. The CDR3 loop spans 17 amino acids. This CDR3 is CASSPPERGPSTDTQYF. The CDR3 coding sequence is TGTGCCAGCTCACCACCGGAGCGGGGGCCAAGCACAGATACGCAGTATTTT.

This clone was seen once. The gene calls are TRBV5-4 and TRBJ1-2, with 9 bases lining up with TRBD1. V shed 1 base and J 5 bases; nucleotides not matched to a gene: 6. CDR1 is SGHNT, CDR2 YYREEE, per germline (reference sequence). CDR3 length: 15 residues. CDR3 sequence: CASSLLQGAGYGYTF. DNA for the CDR3: TGTGCCAGCAGCTTGCTACAGGGGGCAGGTTATGGCTACACCTTC.

The chain combines TRBV9 with TRBJ2-3, with TRBD2 matching 9 bases. V gave up 7 bases and J gave up 1 base; unmatched junction bases: 4. The CDR3 has 14 residues. Germline CDR1 is SGDLS and CDR2 is YYNGEE. The CDR3 protein is CASGPSGGTDTQYF. In nucleotides, the CDR3 is TGTGCCAGCGGGCCTAGCGGGGGCACAGATACGCAGTATTTT. Full variable domain (remainder filled in from reference TRBV9 and TRBJ2-3): DSGVTQTPKHLITATGQRVTLRCSPRSGDLSVYWYQQSLDQGLQFLIQYYNGEERAKGNILERFSAQQFPDLHSELNLSSLELGDSALYFCASGPSGGTDTQYFGPGTRLTVL.

The V and J genes are TRBV7-2 and TRBJ1-1; TRBD1 is a possible D gene (5 bases). Germline V lookup: CDR1 SGHTA, CDR2 FQGNSA. The V end was cut by 6 bases, the J end by 8 bases, with 16 bases between. CDR3 size: 13 residues. The CDR3 sequence is CASSRDREWEAFF. DNA of the CDR3: TGTGCCAGCAGTCGAGACAGAGAATGGGAAGCTTTCTTT.

The rearrangement joins TRBV12-3 or TRBV12-4 to TRBJ1-2; possible D gene TRBD1, 5 bases. The CDR3 covers 13 residues. Between the trimmed V and J ends, which lost 4 bases and 8 bases, there was a span of 14 bases. CDR3 in amino acids: CASSSRRARGYTF. CDR3 DNA sequence: TGTGCCAGCAGTTCCCGCAGGGCGCGGGGCTACACCTTC.

The genes are TRBV12-5 and TRBJ1-1; D ambiguous. Germline CDR1 is LGHNT and CDR2 is FRNRAP. The CDR3 length is 13 residues. V lost 7 bases and J lost 5, with 14 bases in between. The CDR3 loop reads CASAELRVTEAFF. CDR3 sequence (DNA): TGTGCTAGTGCCGAACTCCGGGTGACTGAAGCTTTCTTT.

The V gene is TRBV19, the J gene TRBJ2-4; TRBD1 agrees at 9 bases. V shed 5 bases, J shed 7 bases, and the junction held 6 bases outside the gene matches. Germline CDR1 LNHDA, CDR2 SQIVND (reference sequence). CDR3 length: 14 residues. The CDR3 protein is CASSPGQGGNIQYF. In DNA, the CDR3 is TGTGCCAGTAGTCCGGGACAGGGAGGGAACATTCAGTACTTC.

About this clone: The same CDR3 can be traced to other DNA sequences in this sample. The DNA of the CDR3 is TGTGCCAGTAGTCCCCGGACAGGGAACTATGGCTACACCTTC. Encoded protein: CASSPRTGNYGYTF. The chain has TRBV19 and TRBJ1-2; 8 bases agree with TRBD1. Losses at the gene ends were 5 bases for V and 2 bases for J; bases not matched to a gene: 4. CDR1 LNHDA and CDR2 SQIVND come from the germline V gene (reference sequence). CDR3 size: 14 residues.

The chain couples TRBV28 to TRBJ2-7; TRBD2 aligns across 10 bases. Germline values: CDR1 MDHEN, CDR2 SYDVKM. The V and J ends lost 6 bases and 7 bases, in that order; junction bases with no gene match: 12. The CDR3 runs to 15 residues. The CDR3 here is CASSPEREGEYEQYF. The CDR3 nucleotides are TGTGCCAGCAGCCCCGAGCGGGAGGGAGAATATGAGCAGTACTTC.